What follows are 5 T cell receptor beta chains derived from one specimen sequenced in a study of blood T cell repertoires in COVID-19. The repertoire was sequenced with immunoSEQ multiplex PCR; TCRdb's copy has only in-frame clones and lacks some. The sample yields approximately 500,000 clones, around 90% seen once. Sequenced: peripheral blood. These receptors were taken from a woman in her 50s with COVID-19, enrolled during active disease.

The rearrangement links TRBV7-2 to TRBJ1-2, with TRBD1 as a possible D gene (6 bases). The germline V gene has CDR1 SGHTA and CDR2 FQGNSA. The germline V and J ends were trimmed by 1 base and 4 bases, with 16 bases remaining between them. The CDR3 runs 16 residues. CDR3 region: CASSLGFSARGYGYTF. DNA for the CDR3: TGTGCCAGCAGCTTAGGTTTCTCGGCCAGGGGCTATGGCTACACCTTC.

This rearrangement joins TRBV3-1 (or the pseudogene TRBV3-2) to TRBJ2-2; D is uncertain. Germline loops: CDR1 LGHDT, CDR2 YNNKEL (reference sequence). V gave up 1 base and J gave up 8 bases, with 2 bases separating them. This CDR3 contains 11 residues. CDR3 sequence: CASSQAGELFF. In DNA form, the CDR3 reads TGTGCCAGCAGCCAAGCGGGGGAGCTGTTTTTT.

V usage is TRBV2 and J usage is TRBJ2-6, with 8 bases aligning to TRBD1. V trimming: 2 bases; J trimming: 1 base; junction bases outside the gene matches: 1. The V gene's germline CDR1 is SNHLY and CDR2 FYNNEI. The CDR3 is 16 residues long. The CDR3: CASSETGGSGANVLTF. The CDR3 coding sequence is TGTGCCAGCAGTGAAACAGGGGGGTCTGGGGCCAACGTCCTGACTTTC. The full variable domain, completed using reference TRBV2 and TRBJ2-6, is EPEVTQTPSHQVTQMGQEVILRCVPISNHLYFYWYRQILGQKVEFLVSFYNNEISEKSEIFDDQFSVERPDGSNFTLKIRSTKLEDSAMYFCASSETGGSGANVLTFGAGSRLTVL.

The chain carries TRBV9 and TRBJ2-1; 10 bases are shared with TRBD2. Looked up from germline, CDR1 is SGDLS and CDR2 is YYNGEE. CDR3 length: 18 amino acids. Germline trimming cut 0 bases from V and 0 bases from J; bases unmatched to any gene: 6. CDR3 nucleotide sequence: TGTGCCAGCAGCGTAGCGCTAGCGGGGGACTACTCCTACAATGAGCAGTTCTTC. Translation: CASSVALAGDYSYNEQFF.

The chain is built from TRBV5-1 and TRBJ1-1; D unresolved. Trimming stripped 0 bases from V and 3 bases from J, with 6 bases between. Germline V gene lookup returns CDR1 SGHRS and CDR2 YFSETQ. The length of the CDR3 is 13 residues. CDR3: CASSLASHTEAFF. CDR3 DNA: TGCGCCAGCAGCTTGGCTTCCCACACTGAAGCTTTCTTT.